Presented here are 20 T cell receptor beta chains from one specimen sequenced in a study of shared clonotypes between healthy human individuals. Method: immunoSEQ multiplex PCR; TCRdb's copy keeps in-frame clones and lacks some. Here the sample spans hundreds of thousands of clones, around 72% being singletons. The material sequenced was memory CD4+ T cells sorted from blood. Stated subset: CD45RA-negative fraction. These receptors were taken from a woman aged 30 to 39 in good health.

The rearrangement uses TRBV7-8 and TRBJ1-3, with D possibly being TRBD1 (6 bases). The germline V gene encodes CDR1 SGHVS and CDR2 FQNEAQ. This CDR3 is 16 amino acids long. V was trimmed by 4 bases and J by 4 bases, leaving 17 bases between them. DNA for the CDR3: TGTGCCAGCAGCTGGGGAGGGGGGCTTCGAGGAAACACCATATATTTT. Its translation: CASSWGGGLRGNTIYF.

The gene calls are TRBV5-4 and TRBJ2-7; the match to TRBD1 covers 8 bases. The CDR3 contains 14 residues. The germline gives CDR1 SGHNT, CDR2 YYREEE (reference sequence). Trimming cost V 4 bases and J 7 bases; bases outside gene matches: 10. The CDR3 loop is CASSPQGETWEQYF. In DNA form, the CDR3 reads TGTGCCAGCAGCCCACAGGGGGAAACTTGGGAGCAGTACTTC.

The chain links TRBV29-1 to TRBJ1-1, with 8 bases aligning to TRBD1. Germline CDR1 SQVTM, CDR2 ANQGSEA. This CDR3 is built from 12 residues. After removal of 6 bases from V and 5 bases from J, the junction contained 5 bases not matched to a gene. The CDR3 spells CSVLQGETEAFF. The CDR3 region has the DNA TGCAGCGTCTTACAGGGGGAAACTGAAGCTTTCTTT.

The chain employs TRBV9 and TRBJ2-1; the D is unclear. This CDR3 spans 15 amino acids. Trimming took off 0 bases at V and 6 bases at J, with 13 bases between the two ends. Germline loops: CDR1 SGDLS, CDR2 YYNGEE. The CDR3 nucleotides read TGTGCCAGCAGCGTAGAACGTCACCCCGGCAATGAGCAGTTCTTC. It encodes CASSVERHPGNEQFF.

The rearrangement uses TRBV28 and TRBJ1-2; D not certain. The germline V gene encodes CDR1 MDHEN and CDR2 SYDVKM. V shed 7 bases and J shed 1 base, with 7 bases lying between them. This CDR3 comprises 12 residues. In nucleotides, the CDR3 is TGTGCCAGCAACAGACTTAACTATGGCTACACCTTC. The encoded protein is CASNRLNYGYTF.

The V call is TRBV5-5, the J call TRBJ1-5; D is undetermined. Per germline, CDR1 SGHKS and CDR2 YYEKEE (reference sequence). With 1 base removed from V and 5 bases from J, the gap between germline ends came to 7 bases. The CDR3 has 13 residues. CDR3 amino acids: CASSLKPDQPQHF. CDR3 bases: TGTGCCAGCAGCTTGAAACCAGATCAGCCCCAGCATTTT.

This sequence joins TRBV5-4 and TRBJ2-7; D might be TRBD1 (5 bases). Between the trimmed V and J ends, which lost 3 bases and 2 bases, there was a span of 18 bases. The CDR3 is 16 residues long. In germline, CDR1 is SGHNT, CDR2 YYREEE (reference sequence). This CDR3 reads CASSSPDTELAYEQYF. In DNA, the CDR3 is TGTGCCAGCAGCTCGCCGGACACGGAGCTCGCCTACGAGCAGTACTTC. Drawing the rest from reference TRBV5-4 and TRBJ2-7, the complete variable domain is ETGVTQSPTHLIKTRGQQVTLRCSSQSGHNTVSWYQQALGQGPQFIFQYYREEENGRGNFPPRFSGLQFPNYSSELNVNALELDDSALYLCASSSPDTELAYEQYFGPGTRLTVT.

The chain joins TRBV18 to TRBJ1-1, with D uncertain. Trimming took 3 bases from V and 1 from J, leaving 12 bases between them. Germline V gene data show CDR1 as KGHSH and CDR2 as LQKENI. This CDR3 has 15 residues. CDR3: CASSPQPAENTEAFF. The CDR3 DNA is TGTGCCAGCTCACCCCAGCCGGCAGAGAACACTGAAGCTTTCTTT.

In nucleotides, the CDR3 is TGTGCCAGCAGAGGACAGAGTTATAGCAATCAGCCCCAGCATTTT. Residues: CASRGQSYSNQPQHF. The chain carries TRBV2 and TRBJ1-5; TRBD1 might be the D (6 bases). V dropped 6 bases and J dropped 0 bases, with 12 bases sitting between them. The length of the CDR3 is 15 residues. Germline CDR1 is SNHLY and CDR2 is FYNNEI.

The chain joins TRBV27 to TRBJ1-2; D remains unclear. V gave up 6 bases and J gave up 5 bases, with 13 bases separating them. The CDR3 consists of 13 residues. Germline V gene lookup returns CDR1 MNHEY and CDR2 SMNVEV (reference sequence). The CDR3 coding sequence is TGTGCCAGCAGACCCTCCTTGGGGTATGGCTACACCTTC. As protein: CASRPSLGYGYTF.

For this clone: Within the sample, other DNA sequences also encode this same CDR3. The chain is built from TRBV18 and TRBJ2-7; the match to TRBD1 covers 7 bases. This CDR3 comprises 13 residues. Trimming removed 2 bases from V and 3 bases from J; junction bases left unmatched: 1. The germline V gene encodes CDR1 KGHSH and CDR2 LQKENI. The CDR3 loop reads CASSPGQDYEQYF. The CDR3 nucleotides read TGTGCCAGCTCACCAGGACAGGACTACGAGCAGTACTTC.

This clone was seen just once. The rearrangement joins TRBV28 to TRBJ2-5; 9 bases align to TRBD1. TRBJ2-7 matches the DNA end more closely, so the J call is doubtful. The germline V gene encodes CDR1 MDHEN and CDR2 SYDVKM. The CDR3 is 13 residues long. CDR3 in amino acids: CASSVNRGREQYF. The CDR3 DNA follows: TGTGCCAGCAGCGTTAACAGGGGGCGCGAGCAGTACTTC.

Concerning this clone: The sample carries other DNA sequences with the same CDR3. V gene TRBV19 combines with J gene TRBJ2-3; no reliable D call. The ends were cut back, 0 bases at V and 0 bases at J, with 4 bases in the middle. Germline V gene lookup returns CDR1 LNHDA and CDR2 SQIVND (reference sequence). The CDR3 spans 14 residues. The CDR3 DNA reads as TGTGCCAGTAGTATAGATCCAAGCACAGATACGCAGTATTTT. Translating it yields CASSIDPSTDTQYF.

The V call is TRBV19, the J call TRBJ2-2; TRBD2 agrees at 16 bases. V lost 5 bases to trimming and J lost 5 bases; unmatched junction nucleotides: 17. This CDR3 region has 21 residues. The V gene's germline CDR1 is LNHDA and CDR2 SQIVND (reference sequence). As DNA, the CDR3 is TGTGCCAGTAGTTCACTTCTGCCGGGACTAGCGGGAGGGCTGGTTACCGGGGAGCTGTTTTTT. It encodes CASSSLLPGLAGGLVTGELFF.

In DNA, the CDR3 is TGTGCCAGCAGCCAAGGACAGGCTCGTCAAGAGACCCAGTACTTC. It yields the protein CASSQGQARQETQYF. The chain carries TRBV7-9 and TRBJ2-5; 7 bases map to TRBD1. V lost 5 bases to trimming and J lost 2 bases; unmatched junction nucleotides: 8. The CDR3 length is 15 residues. The germline V gene has CDR1 SEHNR and CDR2 FQNEAQ (reference sequence). Full variable domain (rest looked up from reference TRBV7-9 and TRBJ2-5): DTGVSQNPRHKITKRGQNVTFRCDPISEHNRLYWYRQTLGQGPEFLTYFQNEAQLEKSRLLSDRFSAERPKGSFSTLEIQRTEQGDSAMYLCASSQGQARQETQYFGPGTRLLVL.

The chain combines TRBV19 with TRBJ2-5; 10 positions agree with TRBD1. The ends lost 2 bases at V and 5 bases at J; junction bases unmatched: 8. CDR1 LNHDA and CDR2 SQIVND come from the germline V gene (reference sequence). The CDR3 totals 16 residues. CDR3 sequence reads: CASSIRSGTGAETQYF. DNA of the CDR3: TGTGCCAGTAGTATACGCTCCGGGACAGGGGCGGAGACCCAGTACTTC.

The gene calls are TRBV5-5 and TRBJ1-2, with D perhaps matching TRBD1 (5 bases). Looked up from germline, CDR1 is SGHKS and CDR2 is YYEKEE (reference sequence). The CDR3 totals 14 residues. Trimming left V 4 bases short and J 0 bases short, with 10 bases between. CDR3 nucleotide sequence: TGTGCCAGCAGCCCGGGACGGGCTAACTATGGCTACACCTTC. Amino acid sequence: CASSPGRANYGYTF. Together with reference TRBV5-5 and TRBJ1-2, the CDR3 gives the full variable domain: DAGVTQSPTHLIKTRGQQVTLRCSPISGHKSVSWYQQVLGQGPQFIFQYYEKEERGRGNFPDRFSARQFPNYSSELNVNALLLGDSALYLCASSPGRANYGYTFGSGTRLTVV.

CDR3 sequence (DNA): TGCGCCAGCAGCCAAGGGGATAATGAGCAGTTCTTC. It yields the protein CASSQGDNEQFF. The J gene is TRBJ2-1, the V gene TRBV4-1; no clear D. CDR1 is MGHRA and CDR2 is YSYEKL in the germline V gene. This CDR3 spans 12 amino acids. With 1 base removed from V and 7 bases from J, the gap between germline ends came to 5 bases.

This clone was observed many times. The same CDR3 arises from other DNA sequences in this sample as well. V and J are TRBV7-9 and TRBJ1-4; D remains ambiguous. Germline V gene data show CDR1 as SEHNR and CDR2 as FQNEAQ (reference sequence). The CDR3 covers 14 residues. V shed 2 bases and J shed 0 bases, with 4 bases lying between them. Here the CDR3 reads CASSLHSTNEKLFF. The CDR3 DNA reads TGTGCCAGCAGCTTACACTCAACTAATGAAAAACTGTTTTTT.

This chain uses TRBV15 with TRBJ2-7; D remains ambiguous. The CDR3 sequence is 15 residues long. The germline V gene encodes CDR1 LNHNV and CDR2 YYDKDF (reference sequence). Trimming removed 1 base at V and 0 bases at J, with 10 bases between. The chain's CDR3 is CATSRGPGTSYEQYF. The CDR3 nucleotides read TGTGCCACCAGCAGAGGTCCCGGCACCTCCTACGAGCAGTACTTC.